These 9 T cell receptor beta chains share one sample of origin, sequenced in a study of post-analysis software for immune sequencing data. cDNA libraries of TCR beta carried unique molecular identifiers. One entry per CDR3 protein results from TCRdb running MiXCR on the PCR reads. This sample has around 700,000 distinct CDR3 sequences, with 59% found just once. No antigen has been identified for these receptors. Study outcomes and limitations: When patients were compared with controls, about five TRBV segments were more frequent, TRBV5-6, TRBV5-1 and TRBV20-1 among them.

Sequencing was carried out using blood. These receptors were obtained from a girl aged 2 to 10 with multiple sclerosis.

The genes are TRBV7-9 and TRBJ2-1; the D is unclear. In germline, CDR1 is SEHNR, CDR2 FQNEAQ (reference sequence). The CDR3 spans 13 residues. Trimming took 5 bases from V and 7 from J, leaving 12 bases between them. The CDR3 sequence is CASSLLSQNEQFF. The CDR3, as DNA: TGTGCCAGCAGCCTCCTGTCCCAGAATGAGCAGTTCTTC.

The chain couples TRBV7-9 to TRBJ2-1; 7 nucleotides line up with TRBD2. The CDR3 contains 17 residues. With V trimmed by 4 bases and J by 7 bases, 16 bases remained unmatched. Germline CDR1 SEHNR, CDR2 FQNEAQ (reference sequence). The CDR3 DNA reads TGTGCCAGCAGCTCGTATGGGGCGGGAGAGAGGAGGAATGAGCAGTTCTTC. As protein: CASSSYGAGERRNEQFF.

This clonotype turned up a few times. The chain links TRBV20-1 to TRBJ2-1, with TRBD2 identical over 8 bases. Per the germline V gene, CDR1 is DFQATT and CDR2 is SNEGSKA (reference sequence). With V trimmed by 1 base and J by 7 bases, 15 bases remained unmatched. This CDR3 spans 17 amino acids. The CDR3 spells CSARGIRAGVVWNEQFF. Here the CDR3 DNA reads TGCAGTGCTAGAGGAATTCGAGCGGGAGTGGTGTGGAATGAGCAGTTCTTC.

The chain employs TRBV7-3 and TRBJ2-1; the match to TRBD2 covers 13 bases. Unmatched junction bases numbered 3, after V lost 5 bases and J lost 5 bases. The CDR3 has 15 amino acids. Germline V gene lookup returns CDR1 SGHTA and CDR2 FQGTGA. Written as DNA, the CDR3 is TGTGCCAGCAGCCCTACTAGCGGGAGGGACAATGAGCAGTTCTTC. The encoded protein is CASSPTSGRDNEQFF.

The chain recombines TRBV6-5 with TRBJ2-3; 8 bases agree with TRBD1. CDR3 size: 14 residues. Germline V gives CDR1 MNHEY, CDR2 SVGAGI. V gave up 2 bases and J gave up 8 bases; unmatched junction bases: 6. The CDR3 DNA reads TGTGCCAGCAGTTACGGCGACAGGGGTGGTACGCAGTATTTT. Protein product: CASSYGDRGGTQYF.

This clonotype was found a few times. The chain employs TRBV29-1 and TRBJ1-2; D perhaps matches TRBD1 (5 bases). The CDR3 spans 13 residues. Between the trimmed V and J ends, which lost 2 bases and 10 bases, there was a span of 17 bases. The germline CDR1 and CDR2 sequences are SQVTM and ANQGSEA. The CDR3 region is CSVEIQGSWLYTF. CDR3 bases: TGCAGCGTTGAAATCCAGGGATCGTGGCTCTACACCTTC.

This clonotype appeared a single time. This chain connects TRBV5-1 to TRBJ2-1; D not certain. CDR3 size: 14 residues. V lost 1 base, J lost 8 bases, and 13 bases lay in between. Germline V CDR1 and CDR2: SGHRS, YFSETQ. The CDR3 DNA reads TGCGCCAGCAGCTTGAAACTCCAGGTGGATGAGCAGTTCTTC. Amino acids: CASSLKLQVDEQFF.

The chain uses TRBV6-5 and TRBJ2-1, with D perhaps matching TRBD1 (5 bases). CDR3 length: 13 amino acids. Germline V gene sequence: CDR1 MNHEY, CDR2 SVGAGI. V was clipped by 6 bases and J by 11 bases, with 17 bases between them. The CDR3 loop is CASSRKGYNQQFF. In DNA, the CDR3 is TGTGCCAGCAGCCGGAAGGGGTATAATCAGCAGTTCTTC.

The chain links TRBV4-3 to TRBJ2-3, with D possibly called TRBD1 or TRBD2 (5 bases each). The germline CDR1 and CDR2 sequences are LGHNA and YSLEER. The CDR3 loop spans 15 amino acids. The V end was cut by 1 base, the J end by 6 bases, with 14 bases between. The CDR3 coding sequence is TGCGCCAGCAGCCAAGCGCCGGGACCAGGGGATACGCAGTATTTT. Encoded protein: CASSQAPGPGDTQYF.